One sample yielded the 11 T cell receptor beta chains listed below, sequenced in a study of cytomegalovirus exposure and HLA in healthy donors. The study ran its PCR with 60 Vbeta and 13 Jbeta primers. Using immunoSEQ multiplex PCR, the repertoire was profiled, and TCRdb retains in-frame clones only, with some absent. This table holds approximately 120,000 clones, about 11% found once. The sample was PBMCs. Source of these receptors: a woman aged 18-29 years in good health and CMV-seropositive.

The chain joins TRBV5-8 to TRBJ1-2; possible D gene TRBD1, 5 bases. Per germline, CDR1 SGHTS and CDR2 YDEGEE. The CDR3 runs to 11 residues. V was pared by 4 bases and J by 8 bases, with 9 bases between. CDR3 amino acids: CASSRGYGYTF. In DNA form, the CDR3 reads TGTGCCAGCAGCCGGGGGTACGGCTACACCTTC. The full variable domain, completed using reference TRBV5-8 and TRBJ1-2, is EAGVTQSPTHLIKTRGQQATLRCSPISGHTSVYWYQQALGLGLQFLLWYDEGEERNRGNFPPRFSGRQFPNYSSELNVNALELEDSALYLCASSRGYGYTFGSGTRLTVV.

This clone was recorded a few times. V usage is TRBV6-1 and J usage is TRBJ1-1; no definite D call. Per the germline V gene, CDR1 is MNHNS and CDR2 is SASEGT. The CDR3 extends over 13 amino acids. Trimming pared 2 bases from V and 1 base from J, leaving 5 bases between. Written as DNA, the CDR3 is TGTGCCAGCAGTGAAAATCAGAACACTGAAGCTTTCTTT. Translation: CASSENQNTEAFF.

This clone was seen more than once but under ten times. The chain combines TRBV11-3 with TRBJ2-5; the match to TRBD2 covers 7 bases. Germline-derived CDR1 and CDR2 are SGHNT and YENEEA. J was trimmed by 5 bases and V by 0 bases; bases with no gene match: 6. The CDR3 is 15 residues long. As DNA, the CDR3 is TGTGCCAGCAGCTTAGATTGGGGAGGGTCCGAGACCCAGTACTTC. Translating it yields CASSLDWGGSETQYF.

This clone was found a few times. The genes are TRBV10-3 and TRBJ2-3; 15 nucleotides line up with TRBD2. The junction had 2 bases not matched to a gene; V was cut back by 7 bases and J by 6 bases. The CDR3 is 14 residues long. The germline CDR1 and CDR2 sequences are ENHRY and SYGVKD. DNA of the CDR3: TGTGCCATCAACGGACTAGCGGGAGGGGATACGCAGTATTTT. It encodes CAINGLAGGDTQYF.

The V call is TRBV7-9, the J call TRBJ2-7, with 8 bases that match TRBD1. Trimming cost V 1 base and J 3 bases; bases outside gene matches: 5. From germline, CDR1 is SEHNR and CDR2 FQNEAQ (reference sequence). This CDR3 is built from 15 residues. The CDR3 region is CASSLVTGGDYEQYF. CDR3 coding DNA: TGTGCCAGCAGCTTAGTTACAGGGGGAGACTACGAGCAGTACTTC. Combining the CDR3 with reference TRBV7-9 and TRBJ2-7 gives the whole variable domain DTGVSQNPRHKITKRGQNVTFRCDPISEHNRLYWYRQTLGQGPEFLTYFQNEAQLEKSRLLSDRFSAERPKGSFSTLEIQRTEQGDSAMYLCASSLVTGGDYEQYFGPGTRLTVT.

This rearrangement joins TRBV6-5 to TRBJ1-1; no definite D call. CDR3 size: 15 residues. The V and J ends lost 2 bases and 7 bases respectively, with 17 bases between them. Germline V CDR1 and CDR2: MNHEY, SVGAGI. The CDR3 nucleotides read TGTGCCAGCAGTTACCCCGAAGTCGGGTCTATTGAAGCTTTCTTT. Protein sequence: CASSYPEVGSIEAFF.

This chain uses TRBV6-6 with TRBJ1-2, with 7 bases that match TRBD1. The CDR3 has 15 residues. The V gene's germline CDR1 is MNHNY and CDR2 SVGAGI (reference sequence). After removal of 7 bases from V and 0 bases from J, the junction contained 8 bases not matched to a gene. The CDR3, as DNA: TGTGCCAGCATGGATCGGGACAGTTCTAACTATGGCTACACCTTC. Amino acid sequence: CASMDRDSSNYGYTF.

This clone was counted only a few times. The rearrangement uses TRBV5-1 and TRBJ2-3; D gene uncertain. Trimming pared 3 bases from V and 0 bases from J, leaving 11 bases between. This CDR3 has 15 residues. Germline V gene sequence: CDR1 SGHRS, CDR2 YFSETQ. This CDR3 reads CASSSGGASTDTQYF. CDR3 in DNA: TGCGCCAGCAGCTCGGGTGGTGCTAGCACAGATACGCAGTATTTT.

The table lists this clone with a few counts. The chain employs TRBV11-2 and TRBJ1-1, with 7 bases matching TRBD1. Per germline, CDR1 SGHAT and CDR2 FQNNGV. The length of the CDR3 is 15 residues. Trimming at V came to 4 bases and at J to 0 bases, leaving 5 bases not matched to a gene. CDR3 loop: CASSSTDRMNTEAFF. The CDR3 DNA sequence: TGTGCCAGCAGCTCCACGGACAGGATGAACACTGAAGCTTTCTTT.

In this sample, this clone turned up once. The junction shows a germline mismatch at one end, possibly a read error. The chain recombines TRBV5-1 with TRBJ1-1, with 8 bases lining up with TRBD1. Germline loops: CDR1 SGHRS, CDR2 YFSETQ. The CDR3 consists of 14 residues. The CDR3 DNA reads TGCGCCAGCAAAATTCGGACAGGGAATTCTGATGCTTTCTTT. Its translation: CASKIRTGNSDAFF. Based on the CDR3 plus reference TRBV5-1 and TRBJ1-1, the full variable domain is KAGVTQTPRYLIKTRGQQVTLSCSPISGHRSVSWYQQTPGQGLQFLFEYFSETQRNKGNFPGRFSGRQFSNSRSEMNVSTLELGDSALYLCASKIRTGNSDAFFGQGTRLTVV.

This clone was found a few times. This rearrangement joins TRBV7-9 to TRBJ2-5; tentative D call: TRBD1 (6 bases). This CDR3 has 14 amino acids. Germline values: CDR1 SEHNR, CDR2 FQNEAQ (reference sequence). Between the trimmed V and J ends, which lost 5 bases and 3 bases, there was a span of 13 bases. For the CDR3, the DNA is TGTGCCAGCAGCCCGGGACACCGGAAAGAGACCCAGTACTTC. Translation gives CASSPGHRKETQYF.